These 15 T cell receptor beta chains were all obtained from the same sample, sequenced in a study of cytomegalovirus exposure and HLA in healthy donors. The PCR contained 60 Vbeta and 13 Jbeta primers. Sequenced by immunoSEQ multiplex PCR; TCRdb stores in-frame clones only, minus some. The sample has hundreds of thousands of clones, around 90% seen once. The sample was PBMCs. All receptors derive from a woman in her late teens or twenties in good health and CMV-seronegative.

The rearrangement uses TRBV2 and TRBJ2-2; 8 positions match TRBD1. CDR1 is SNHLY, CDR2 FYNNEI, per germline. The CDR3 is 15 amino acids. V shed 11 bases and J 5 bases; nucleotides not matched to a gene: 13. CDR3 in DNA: TGTGCCGGCAAGACAGGACAGGGTGGAACCGGGGAGCTGTTTTTT. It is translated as CAGKTGQGGTGELFF.

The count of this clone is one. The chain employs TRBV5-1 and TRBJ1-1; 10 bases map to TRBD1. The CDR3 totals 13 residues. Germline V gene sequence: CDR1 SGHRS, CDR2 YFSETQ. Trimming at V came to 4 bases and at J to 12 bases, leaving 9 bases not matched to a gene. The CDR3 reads CASSVRDRGGTFF. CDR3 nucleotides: TGCGCCAGCAGCGTCCGGGACAGGGGAGGAACTTTCTTT. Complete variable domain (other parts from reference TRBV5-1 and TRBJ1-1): KAGVTQTPRYLIKTRGQQVTLSCSPISGHRSVSWYQQTPGQGLQFLFEYFSETQRNKGNFPGRFSGRQFSNSRSEMNVSTLELGDSALYLCASSVRDRGGTFFGQGTRLTVV.

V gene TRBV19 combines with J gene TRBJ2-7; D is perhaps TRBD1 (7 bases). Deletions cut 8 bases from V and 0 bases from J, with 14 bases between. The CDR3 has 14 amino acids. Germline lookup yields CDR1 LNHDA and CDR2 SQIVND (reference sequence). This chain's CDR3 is CASGGTAYSYEQYF. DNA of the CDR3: TGTGCCAGTGGGGGGACAGCTTACTCCTACGAGCAGTACTTC.

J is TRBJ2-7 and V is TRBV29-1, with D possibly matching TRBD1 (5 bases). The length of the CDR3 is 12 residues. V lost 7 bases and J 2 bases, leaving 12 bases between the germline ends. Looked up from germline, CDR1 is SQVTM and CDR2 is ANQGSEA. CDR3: CSADRGTYEQYF. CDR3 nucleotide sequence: TGCAGCGCAGACAGAGGAACCTACGAGCAGTACTTC.

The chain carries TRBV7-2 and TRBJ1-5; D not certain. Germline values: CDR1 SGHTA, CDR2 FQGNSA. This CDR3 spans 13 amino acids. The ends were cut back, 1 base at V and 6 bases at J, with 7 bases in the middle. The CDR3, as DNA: TGTGCCAGCAGCTTAGGTCGCGGTCAGCCCCAGCATTTT. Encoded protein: CASSLGRGQPQHF.

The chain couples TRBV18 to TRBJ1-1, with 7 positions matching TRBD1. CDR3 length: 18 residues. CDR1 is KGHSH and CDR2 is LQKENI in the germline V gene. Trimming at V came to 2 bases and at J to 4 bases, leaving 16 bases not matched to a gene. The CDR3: CASSPAEGANTRGTEAFF. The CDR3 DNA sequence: TGTGCCAGCTCACCAGCGGAGGGGGCGAATACCCGGGGCACTGAAGCTTTCTTT.

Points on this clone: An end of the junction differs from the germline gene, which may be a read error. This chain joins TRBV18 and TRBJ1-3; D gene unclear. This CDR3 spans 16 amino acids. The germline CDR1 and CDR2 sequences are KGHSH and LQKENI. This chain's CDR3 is CASSPLGTATGNPIYF. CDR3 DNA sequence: TGTGCCAGCTCACCACTTGGTACAGCAACTGGAAACCCCATATATTTT.

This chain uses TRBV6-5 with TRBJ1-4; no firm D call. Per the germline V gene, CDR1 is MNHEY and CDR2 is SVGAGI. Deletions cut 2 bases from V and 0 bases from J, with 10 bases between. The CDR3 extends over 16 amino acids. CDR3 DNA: TGTGCCAGCAGTTACGGTGTGGCAGCAACTAATGAAAAACTGTTTTTT. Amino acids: CASSYGVAATNEKLFF.

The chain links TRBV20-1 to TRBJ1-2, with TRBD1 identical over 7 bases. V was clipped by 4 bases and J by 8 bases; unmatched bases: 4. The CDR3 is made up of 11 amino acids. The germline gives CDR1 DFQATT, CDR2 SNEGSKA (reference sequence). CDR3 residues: CSATQGVGYTF. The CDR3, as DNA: TGCAGTGCTACCCAGGGGGTGGGCTACACCTTC.

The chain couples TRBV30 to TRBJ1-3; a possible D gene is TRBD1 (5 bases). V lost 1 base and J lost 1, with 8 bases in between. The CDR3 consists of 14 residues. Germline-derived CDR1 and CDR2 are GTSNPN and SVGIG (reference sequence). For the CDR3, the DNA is TGTGCCTGGAGTGCGGGGGGTTCTGGAAACACCATATATTTT. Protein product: CAWSAGGSGNTIYF.

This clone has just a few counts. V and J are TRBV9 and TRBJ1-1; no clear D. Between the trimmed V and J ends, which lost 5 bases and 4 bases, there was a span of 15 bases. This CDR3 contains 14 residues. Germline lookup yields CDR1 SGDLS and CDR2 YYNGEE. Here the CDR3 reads CASSTATFSTEAFF. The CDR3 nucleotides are TGTGCCAGCAGTACTGCCACGTTTAGCACTGAAGCTTTCTTT.

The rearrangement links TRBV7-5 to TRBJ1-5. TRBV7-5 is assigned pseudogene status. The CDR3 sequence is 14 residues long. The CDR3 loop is CARSPSGPGEPQHF. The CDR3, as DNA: TGTGCCAGAAGCCCCAGTGGGCCGGGGGAGCCCCAGCATTTT.

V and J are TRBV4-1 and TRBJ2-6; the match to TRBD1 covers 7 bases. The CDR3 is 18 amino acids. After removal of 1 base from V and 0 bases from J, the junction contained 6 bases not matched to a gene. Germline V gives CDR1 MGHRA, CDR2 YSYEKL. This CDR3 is CASSQGGQIISGANVLTF. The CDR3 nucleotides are TGCGCCAGCAGCCAAGGGGGACAGATTATCTCTGGGGCCAACGTCCTGACTTTC.

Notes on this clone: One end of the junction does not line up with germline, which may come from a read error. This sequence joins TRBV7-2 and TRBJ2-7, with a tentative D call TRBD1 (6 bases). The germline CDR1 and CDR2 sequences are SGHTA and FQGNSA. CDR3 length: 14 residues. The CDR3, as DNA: TGTGCCAGCAACTTACAGGGATTCTCCTACGAGCAGTACTTC. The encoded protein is CASNLQGFSYEQYF. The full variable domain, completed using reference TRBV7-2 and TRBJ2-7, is GAGVSQSPSNKVTEKGKDVELRCDPISGHTALYWYRQSLGQGLEFLIYFQGNSAPDKSGLPSDRFSAERTGGSVSTLTIQRTQQEDSAVYLCASNLQGFSYEQYFGPGTRLTVT.

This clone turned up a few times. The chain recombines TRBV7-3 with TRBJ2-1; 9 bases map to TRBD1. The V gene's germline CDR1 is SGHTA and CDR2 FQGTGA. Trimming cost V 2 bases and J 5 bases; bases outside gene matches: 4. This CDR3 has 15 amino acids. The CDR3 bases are TGTGCCAGCAGCTTAGGGACAGGGCCCCACAATGAGCAGTTCTTC. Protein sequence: CASSLGTGPHNEQFF.